This TCR beta chain stems from a study of T cells after somatic rescue of genetic block. Sequencing was performed with immunoSEQ multiplex PCR; in TCRdb, only in-frame clones are kept and a portion is missing. The sample lists 12,000 or so clones; 71% were seen once. Germline-derived CDR1 and CDR2 are MNHNY and SVGAGI (reference sequence). The CDR3 is 12 residues long. V lost 2 bases to trimming and J lost 3 bases, with 5 bases between them. The table lists this clone with a count of one. The chain couples TRBV6-6 to TRBJ2-7; D gene uncertain. The sequence was collected from a boy younger than 18. The sequencing sample was made of peripheral blood mononuclear cells (PBMCs). CDR3 sequence (DNA): TGTGCCAGCAGTTACCTTAACTACGAGCAGTACTTC. Its translation: CASSYLNYEQYF.